This entry features one TCR beta chain sequence. The antigen is undetermined. The data were taken from a study of shared clonotypes between healthy human individuals. Study background: Used for every donor were three CD4 naive, three CD4 memory, two CD8 naive and one CD8 memory plate.

Trimming cost V 7 bases and J 5 bases, with 18 bases left between them. Germline V gene data show CDR1 as MDHEN and CDR2 as SYDVKM. The CDR3 has 15 amino acids. Here immunoSEQ multiplex PCR was the method, and the copy in TCRdb shows in-frame clones only, minus some. The sample includes a few million clones, approximately 96% of them seen just once. Notes on the study in general: At large depth, rarefaction still showed sorted-subset sequencing to be incomplete.

The receptor was derived from a man aged 18 to 29 in good health. The chain employs TRBV28 and TRBJ2-1; perhaps D is TRBD1 or TRBD2 (6 bases each). The specimen sequenced was naive CD4+ T cells sorted from blood. Subset: CD45RA+ positively selected. CDR3 region: CASTWGAEYHNEQFF. CDR3 coding DNA: TGTGCCAGCACTTGGGGGGCCGAGTATCACAATGAGCAGTTCTTC.